One sample yielded the 18 T cell receptor beta chains listed below, sequenced in a study of Ad26.COV2.S vaccination and SARS-CoV-2 variants. Profiled with immunoSEQ multiplex PCR; TCRdb holds only in-frame clones, not every one. The sample holds more than 300,000 clones, about 82% seen once. Treatment given: roughly 19 received Ad26.COV2.S at low or high dose, single or two shots; 5 received placebo; per-sample allocation not given. The samples date from day 63 after the first vaccine or placebo injection. The sample consisted of peripheral blood, taken in a trial of Ad26.COV2.S vaccine versus placebo. The receptors come from a person aged 18-65 years who received the Ad26.COV2.S COVID-19 vaccine or a placebo.

The rearrangement joins TRBV5-1 to TRBJ1-2; D possibly corresponds to TRBD1 (5 bases). The CDR3 runs 18 residues. V lost 9 bases and J 4 bases, leaving 31 bases between the germline ends. Germline values: CDR1 SGHRS, CDR2 YFSETQ. This chain's CDR3 is CATQLGPAGTALGYGYTF. In DNA form, the CDR3 reads TGCGCCACCCAACTGGGACCTGCAGGAACAGCGCTAGGCTATGGCTACACCTTC.

The chain carries TRBV2 and TRBJ2-1; 10 bases align to TRBD2. Trimming took 2 bases from V and 15 from J; bases not matched to a gene: 13. The CDR3 totals 15 residues. The V gene's germline CDR1 is SNHLY and CDR2 FYNNEI. The CDR3: CASSERPASGGERFF. For the CDR3, the DNA is TGTGCCAGCAGTGAAAGGCCAGCCAGCGGGGGGGAGAGGTTCTTC.

The chain uses TRBV10-3 and TRBJ1-6, with D perhaps matching TRBD1 (5 bases). Germline CDR1 and CDR2: ENHRY and SYGVKD. The CDR3 is 17 amino acids. V was clipped by 6 bases and J by 4 bases, with 19 bases between them. The CDR3 bases are TGTGCCATCAGAGGGACTGACTTAGGGAAATATAATTCACCCCTCCACTTT. It specifies CAIRGTDLGKYNSPLHF.

The chain employs TRBV25-1 and TRBJ1-1; 7 bases are a match to TRBD1. The V gene end was trimmed by 5 bases and the J gene end by 1 base; junction bases not matched to a gene: 4. Per the germline V gene, CDR1 is MGHDK and CDR2 is SYGVNS. The CDR3 loop spans 14 amino acids. The CDR3: CASSLQGTNTEAFF. Written as DNA, the CDR3 is TGTGCCAGCAGTCTACAGGGGACGAACACTGAAGCTTTCTTT. The whole variable domain, remainder taken from reference TRBV25-1 and TRBJ1-1, is EADIYQTPRYLVIGTGKKITLECSQTMGHDKMYWYQQDPGMELHLIHYSYGVNSTEKGDLSSESTVSRIRTEHFPLTLESARPSHTSQYLCASSLQGTNTEAFFGQGTRLTVV.

This clone was recorded once. The chain employs TRBV11-2 and TRBJ1-2; D is uncertain. V was cut by 0 bases and J by 3 bases, with 11 bases left in between. Germline V gene lookup returns CDR1 SGHAT and CDR2 FQNNGV. This CDR3 region has 15 residues. The CDR3 reads CASSLEPNPYYGYTF. The CDR3 coding sequence is TGTGCCAGCAGCTTAGAACCGAACCCCTACTATGGCTACACCTTC.

The chain combines TRBV5-6 with TRBJ1-1; D remains unclear. The germline V and J ends were trimmed by 0 bases and 4 bases, with 7 bases remaining between them. The germline gives CDR1 SGHDT, CDR2 YYEEEE. The CDR3 sequence is 13 residues long. CDR3 coding DNA: TGTGCCAGCAGCTTGGCCTGGGGCACTGAAGCTTTCTTT. This encodes CASSLAWGTEAFF.

V and J are TRBV19 and TRBJ1-3, with no clear D. Trimming removed 8 bases at V and 2 bases at J, with 10 bases between. Germline V CDR1 and CDR2: LNHDA, SQIVND (reference sequence). The CDR3 covers 13 residues. The CDR3 coding sequence is TGTGCCAGTGGCCGGTCCCCTGGAAACACCATATATTTT. Translation: CASGRSPGNTIYF.

The J gene is TRBJ2-5, the V gene TRBV7-3; 8 bases are shared with TRBD2. The CDR3 has 14 amino acids. Per germline, CDR1 SGHTA and CDR2 FQGTGA. Trimming at V came to 5 bases and at J to 7 bases, leaving 9 bases not matched to a gene. The chain's CDR3 is CASSRSGGVGTQYF. For the CDR3, the DNA is TGTGCCAGCAGCCGAAGCGGGGGTGTGGGGACCCAGTACTTC.

This chain uses TRBV27 with TRBJ1-1, with D hard to call. The CDR3 loop spans 18 amino acids. Deletions cut 1 base from V and 0 bases from J, with 18 bases between. The germline V gene encodes CDR1 MNHEY and CDR2 SMNVEV (reference sequence). The CDR3 region has the DNA TGTGCCAGCAGTTTATTCGGGGTGGACTGGACCATGAACACTGAAGCTTTCTTT. The encoded protein is CASSLFGVDWTMNTEAFF.

This chain connects TRBV28 to TRBJ1-5, with D unclear. Germline-derived CDR1 and CDR2 are MDHEN and SYDVKM. The CDR3 runs to 11 residues. The V end was cut by 6 bases, the J end by 4 bases, with 4 bases between. Here the CDR3 reads CASRTNQPQHF. Written as DNA, the CDR3 is TGTGCCAGCAGAACGAATCAGCCCCAGCATTTT.

The chain has TRBV6-5 and TRBJ1-1; weak D call: TRBD1 (6 bases). The CDR3 is 14 amino acids. Trimming stripped 5 bases from V and 5 bases from J, with 15 bases between. Germline loops: CDR1 MNHEY, CDR2 SVGAGI. The CDR3, as DNA: TGTGCCAGCAGTACAACAGGGTTGTGGACTGAAGCTTTCTTT. Its translation is CASSTTGLWTEAFF.

The rearrangement uses TRBV25-1 and TRBJ2-1, with D tentatively TRBD1 (6 bases). The germline V and J ends were trimmed by 4 bases and 6 bases, with 16 bases remaining between them. This CDR3 region has 15 residues. CDR1 is MGHDK and CDR2 is SYGVNS in the germline V gene. The CDR3 bases are TGTGCCAGCAGTGGCCAGCAGGGGTTCGGCAATGAGCAGTTCTTC. It codes for CASSGQQGFGNEQFF. Full variable domain (remainder filled in from reference TRBV25-1 and TRBJ2-1): EADIYQTPRYLVIGTGKKITLECSQTMGHDKMYWYQQDPGMELHLIHYSYGVNSTEKGDLSSESTVSRIRTEHFPLTLESARPSHTSQYLCASSGQQGFGNEQFFGPGTRLTVL.

The gene calls are TRBV29-1 and TRBJ2-5, with D tentatively TRBD1 (6 bases). This CDR3 contains 12 residues. Germline V gene data show CDR1 as SQVTM and CDR2 as ANQGSEA. V dropped 6 bases and J dropped 1 base, with 9 bases sitting between them. The CDR3 sequence is CSVWTAQETQYF. The CDR3 DNA follows: TGCAGCGTCTGGACAGCCCAAGAGACCCAGTACTTC. Together with reference TRBV29-1 and TRBJ2-5, the CDR3 gives the full variable domain: SAVISQKPSRDICQRGTSLTIQCQVDSQVTMMFWYRQQPGQSLTLIATANQGSEATYESGFVIDKFPISRPNLTFSTLTVSNMSPEDSSIYLCSVWTAQETQYFGPGTRLLVL.

The chain is built from TRBV27 and TRBJ2-1; D may be TRBD1 or TRBD2 (5 bases each). This CDR3 is built from 13 residues. The germline V and J ends were trimmed by 5 bases and 7 bases, with 12 bases remaining between them. Germline V gene sequence: CDR1 MNHEY, CDR2 SMNVEV (reference sequence). The CDR3 is CASSGSWGNEQFF. CDR3 coding DNA: TGTGCCAGCAGTGGATCTTGGGGGAATGAGCAGTTCTTC.

CDR3 protein: CASSLGGIANTGELFF. Here the CDR3 DNA reads TGTGCCAGCAGCCTCGGGGGTATCGCGAACACCGGGGAGCTGTTTTTT. The rearrangement joins TRBV7-3 to TRBJ2-2; a possible D gene is TRBD2 (6 bases). CDR3 length equals 16 residues. Trimming cost V 5 bases and J 0 bases, with 13 bases left between them. Per germline, CDR1 SGHTA and CDR2 FQGTGA.

As concerns this clone: The same CDR3 also results from other DNA sequences found in this sample. This rearrangement joins TRBV5-1 to TRBJ2-3; TRBD2 is a possible D gene (5 bases). Trimming cost V 2 bases and J 0 bases, with 7 bases left between them. This CDR3 has 14 residues. Germline V lookup: CDR1 SGHRS, CDR2 YFSETQ. The CDR3 sequence is CASSLAASTDTQYF. The DNA for the CDR3 is TGCGCCAGCAGCTTAGCGGCTAGCACAGATACGCAGTATTTT.

The chain recombines TRBV9 with TRBJ1-2; weak D call: TRBD1 (5 bases). Germline V lookup: CDR1 SGDLS, CDR2 YYNGEE. The CDR3 is 15 residues long. Trimming left V 4 bases short and J 2 bases short, with 15 bases between. The CDR3 nucleotides are TGTGCCAGCAGCCCGGAGGGGAGTAGGAACTATGGCTACACCTTC. Translated, it gives CASSPEGSRNYGYTF.

This clone has only one observation. This chain's CDR3 is CASSWDGTGRYEQYF. The CDR3 bases are TGCGCCAGCAGCTGGGACGGGACAGGACGATACGAGCAGTACTTC. This chain uses TRBV5-1 with TRBJ2-7; 8 positions match TRBD1. With V trimmed by 3 bases and J by 4 bases, 9 bases remained unmatched. CDR3 length: 15 residues. The germline V gene encodes CDR1 SGHRS and CDR2 YFSETQ. Drawing the rest from reference TRBV5-1 and TRBJ2-7, the complete variable domain is KAGVTQTPRYLIKTRGQQVTLSCSPISGHRSVSWYQQTPGQGLQFLFEYFSETQRNKGNFPGRFSGRQFSNSRSEMNVSTLELGDSALYLCASSWDGTGRYEQYFGPGTRLTVT.